One T cell receptor beta chain is described in this entry. Its antigen is as yet unknown. This entry comes from a study of shared clonotypes between healthy human individuals. Study findings and constraints: Sequencing depth was a factor that was expected to affect clonotype sharing among donors.

Using immunoSEQ multiplex PCR, the repertoire was profiled, and TCRdb retains in-frame clones only, with some absent. The profile shows a few million clones, just under 95% of them singletons. The V and J ends lost 1 base and 6 bases respectively, with 2 bases between them. This CDR3 comprises 11 residues. The V gene's germline CDR1 is SGHRS and CDR2 YFSETQ. The rearrangement uses TRBV5-1 and TRBJ2-1; D gene uncertain. The sequencing input was naive CD4+ T cells from PBMCs. Described subset: CD45RA+ positively selected. This sequence originates from a man younger than 30 in good health. Some clones in this sample may be carry-over from other donors' samples. The CDR3 DNA follows: TGCGCCAGCAGCTTGTTCAATGAGCAGTTCTTC. This sequence encodes CASSLFNEQFF.